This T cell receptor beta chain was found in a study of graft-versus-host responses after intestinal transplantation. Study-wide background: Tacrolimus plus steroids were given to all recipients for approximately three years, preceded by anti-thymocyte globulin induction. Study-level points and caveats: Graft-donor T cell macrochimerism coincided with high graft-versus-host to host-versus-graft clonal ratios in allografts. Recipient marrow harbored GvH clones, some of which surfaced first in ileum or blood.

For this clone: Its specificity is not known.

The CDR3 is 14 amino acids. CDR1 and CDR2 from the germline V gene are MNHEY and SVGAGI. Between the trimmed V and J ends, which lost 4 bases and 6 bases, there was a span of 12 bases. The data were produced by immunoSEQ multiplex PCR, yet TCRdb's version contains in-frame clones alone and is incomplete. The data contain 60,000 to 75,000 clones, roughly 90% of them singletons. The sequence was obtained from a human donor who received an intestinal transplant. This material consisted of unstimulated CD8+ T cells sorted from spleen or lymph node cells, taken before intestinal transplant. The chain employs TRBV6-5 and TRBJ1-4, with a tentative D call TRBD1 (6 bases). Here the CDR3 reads CASSWGGADEKLFF. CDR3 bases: TGTGCCAGCAGTTGGGGGGGCGCGGATGAAAAACTGTTTTTT.